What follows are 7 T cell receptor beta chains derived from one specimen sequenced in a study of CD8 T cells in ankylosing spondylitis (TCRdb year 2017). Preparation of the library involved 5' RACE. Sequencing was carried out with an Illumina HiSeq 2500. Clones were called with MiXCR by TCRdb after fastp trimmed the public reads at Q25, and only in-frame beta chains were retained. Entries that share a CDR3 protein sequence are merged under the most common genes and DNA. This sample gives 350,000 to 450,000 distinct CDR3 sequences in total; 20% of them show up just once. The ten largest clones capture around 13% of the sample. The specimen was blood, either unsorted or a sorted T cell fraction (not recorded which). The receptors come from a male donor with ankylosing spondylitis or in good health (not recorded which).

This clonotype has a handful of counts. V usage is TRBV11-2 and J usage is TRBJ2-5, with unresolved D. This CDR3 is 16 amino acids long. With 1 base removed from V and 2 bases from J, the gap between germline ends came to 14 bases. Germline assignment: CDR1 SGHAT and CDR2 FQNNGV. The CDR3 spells CASSLASYGLQETQYF. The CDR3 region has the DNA TGTGCCAGCAGCTTAGCTTCATACGGTTTACAAGAGACCCAGTACTTC.

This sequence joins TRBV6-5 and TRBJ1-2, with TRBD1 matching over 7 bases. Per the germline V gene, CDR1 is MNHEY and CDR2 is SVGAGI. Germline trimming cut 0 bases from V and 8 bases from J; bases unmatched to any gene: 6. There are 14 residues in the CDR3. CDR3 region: CASSYSKGGSGYTF. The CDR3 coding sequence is TGTGCCAGCAGTTACTCGAAAGGGGGCAGCGGCTACACCTTC.

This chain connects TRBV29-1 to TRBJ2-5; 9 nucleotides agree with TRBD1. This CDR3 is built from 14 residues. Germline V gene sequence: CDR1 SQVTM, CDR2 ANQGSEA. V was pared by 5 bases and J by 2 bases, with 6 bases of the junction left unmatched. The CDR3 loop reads CSVIWTGVQETQYF. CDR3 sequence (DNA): TGCAGCGTTATCTGGACAGGGGTTCAAGAGACCCAGTACTTC.

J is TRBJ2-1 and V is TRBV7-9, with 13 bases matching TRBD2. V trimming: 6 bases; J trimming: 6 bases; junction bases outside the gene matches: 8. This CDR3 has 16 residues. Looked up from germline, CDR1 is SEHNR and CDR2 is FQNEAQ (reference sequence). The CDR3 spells CASRPTSGGDFNEQFF. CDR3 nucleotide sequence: TGTGCCAGCAGACCTACTAGCGGGGGGGATTTCAATGAGCAGTTCTTC.

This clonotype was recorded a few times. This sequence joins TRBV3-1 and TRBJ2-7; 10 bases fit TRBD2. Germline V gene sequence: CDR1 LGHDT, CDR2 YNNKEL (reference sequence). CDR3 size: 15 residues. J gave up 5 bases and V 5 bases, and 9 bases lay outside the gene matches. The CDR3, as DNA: TGTGCCAGCAGCTTACTCCCCGGGACTAGCGACGAGCAGTACTTC. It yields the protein CASSLLPGTSDEQYF.

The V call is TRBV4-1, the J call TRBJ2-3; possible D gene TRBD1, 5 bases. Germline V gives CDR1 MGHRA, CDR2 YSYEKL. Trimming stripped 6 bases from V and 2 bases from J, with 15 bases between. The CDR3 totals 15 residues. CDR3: CASSLRQPNTDTQYF. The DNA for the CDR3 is TGCGCCAGCAGTCTCAGACAGCCCAACACAGATACGCAGTATTTT.

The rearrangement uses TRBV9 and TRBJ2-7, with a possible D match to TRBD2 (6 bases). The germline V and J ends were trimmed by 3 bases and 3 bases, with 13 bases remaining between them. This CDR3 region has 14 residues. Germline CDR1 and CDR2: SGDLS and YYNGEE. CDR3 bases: TGTGCCAGCAGCGAGGCACCGGGAGACTACGAGCAGTACTTC. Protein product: CASSEAPGDYEQYF.